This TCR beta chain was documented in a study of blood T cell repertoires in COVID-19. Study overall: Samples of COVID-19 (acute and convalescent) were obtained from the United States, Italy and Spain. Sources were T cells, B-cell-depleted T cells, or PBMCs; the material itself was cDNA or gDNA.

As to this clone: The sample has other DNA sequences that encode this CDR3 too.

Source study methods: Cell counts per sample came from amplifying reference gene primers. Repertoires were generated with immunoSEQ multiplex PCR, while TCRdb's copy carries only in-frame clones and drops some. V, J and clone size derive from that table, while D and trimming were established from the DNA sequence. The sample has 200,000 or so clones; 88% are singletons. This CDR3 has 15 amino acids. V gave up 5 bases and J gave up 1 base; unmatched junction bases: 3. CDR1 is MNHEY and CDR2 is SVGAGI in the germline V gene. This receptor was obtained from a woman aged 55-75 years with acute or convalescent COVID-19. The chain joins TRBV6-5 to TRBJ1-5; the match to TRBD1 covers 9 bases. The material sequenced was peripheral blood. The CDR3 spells CASSPDRGSNQPQHF. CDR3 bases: TGTGCCAGCAGTCCGGACAGGGGCAGCAATCAGCCCCAGCATTTT.